A selection of T cell receptor beta chains follows, all from one sample in a study of blood T cell repertoires in COVID-19. Profiled with immunoSEQ multiplex PCR; TCRdb holds only in-frame clones, not every one. The sample lists roughly 150,000 clones, around 73% seen once, with approximately 11% in the top ten. The sample was peripheral blood. The receptors come from a man in his sixties who had recovered from COVID-19. The CDR3 runs from the conserved cysteine through the conserved F or W. A D gene is named only where the DNA matches it firmly. Clone size is stated in some rows and not others, as once, few, many or a class when expanded.

j_call v_call clone_size d_call cdr3_aa cdr3_nt
TRBJ1-4 TRBV7-2 - - CASSLARGSNEKLFF TGTGCCAGCAGCTTAGCACGGGGATCTAATGAAAAACTGTTTTTT
TRBJ2-1 TRBV7-6 few - CASSPVVSSYNEQFF TGTGCCAGCAGTCCAGTCGTCAGCTCCTACAATGAGCAGTTCTTC
TRBJ2-2 TRBV6-5 - - CASRQQGGDTGELFF TGTGCCAGCAGGCAACAGGGGGGGGACACCGGGGAGCTGTTTTTT
TRBJ2-2 TRBV5-1 - - CASSLGARNTGELFF TGCGCCAGCAGCTTGGGGGCCAGGAACACCGGGGAGCTGTTTTTT
TRBJ2-7 TRBV5-6 - TRBD2 CASSIGLAGGVYEQYF TGTGCCAGCAGCATAGGACTAGCGGGAGGGGTCTACGAGCAGTACTTC
TRBJ2-7 TRBV7-2 - TRBD2 CASSFGSGTSSKEQYF TGTGCCAGCAGCTTCGGATCCGGGACTAGCTCGAAAGAGCAGTACTTC
TRBJ2-5 TRBV6-5 - TRBD1 CASRQTGGETQYF TGTGCCAGCAGGCAGACAGGGGGGGAGACCCAGTACTTC
TRBJ1-3 TRBV11-2 - - CASSFRGLSGNTIYF TGTGCCAGCAGCTTCCGGGGTCTCTCTGGAAACACCATATATTTT
TRBJ2-1 TRBV19 - TRBD1 CASSTPPTGDLYNEQFF TGTGCCAGTAGTACCCCCCCGACAGGGGACCTCTACAATGAGCAGTTCTTC
TRBJ1-2 TRBV5-8 few TRBD1 CASSSPRTGGTYGYTF TGTGCCAGCAGCTCCCCCCGGACAGGGGGAACCTATGGCTACACCTTC
TRBJ2-1 TRBV7-7 - - CASSRDAGVGNEQFF TGTGCTAGCAGCCGCGACGCAGGGGTTGGGAATGAGCAGTTCTTC
TRBJ1-6 TRBV19 - - CASSELAKGRSPLHF TGTGCCAGTAGTGAGTTGGCAAAGGGGCGGTCACCCCTCCACTTT
TRBJ2-1 TRBV18 - TRBD2 CASSPIGLAGGFEQFF TGTGCCAGCTCACCAATAGGACTAGCGGGAGGGTTTGAGCAGTTCTTC
TRBJ1-6 TRBV28 - TRBD1 CASSLTGTGGYNSPLHF TGTGCCAGCAGCCTCACAGGGACAGGGGGGTATAATTCACCCCTCCACTTT
TRBJ1-4 TRBV16 - TRBD1 CASSHGTGPNEKLFF TGTGCCAGCAGCCACGGGACAGGACCGAATGAAAAACTGTTTTTT
TRBJ1-1 TRBV10-3 - - CAISVGEGDTEAFF TGTGCCATCAGTGTAGGGGAAGGCGACACTGAAGCTTTCTTT
TRBJ1-2 TRBV7-2 once TRBD1 CASSYTGDYGYTF TGTGCCAGCAGCTATACAGGGGACTATGGCTACACCTTC
TRBJ2-1 TRBV6-5 - - CASTRTGSSYNEQFF TGTGCCAGCACCCGAACAGGGAGCTCCTACAATGAGCAGTTCTTC
TRBJ1-1 TRBV10-2 - - CASSESGTGPDTEAFF TGCGCCAGCAGTGAGTCAGGAACAGGGCCGGACACTGAAGCTTTCTTT
TRBJ1-5 TRBV28 - - CASLTASNQPQHF TGTGCCAGCTTAACAGCTAGCAATCAGCCCCAGCATTTT
TRBJ1-2 TRBV19 - - CASSIGLRDGYTF TGTGCCAGTAGTATTGGTCTCCGGGATGGCTACACCTTC
TRBJ2-1 TRBV4-2 few - CASSQVGPLGGDEQFF TGTGCCAGCAGCCAAGTGGGCCCCTTAGGGGGAGATGAGCAGTTCTTC
TRBJ2-1 TRBV18 - - CASSGDSFSDEQFF TGTGCCAGCTCAGGCGACAGTTTCTCCGATGAGCAGTTCTTC
TRBJ1-2 TRBV7-6 - - CASSLGLGYTF TGTGCCAGCAGCCTCGGTCTAGGCTACACCTTC
TRBJ1-2 TRBV6-2/TRBV6-3 few - CASSWGPGVVDGYTF TGTGCCAGCAGTTGGGGTCCGGGAGTGGTAGATGGCTACACCTTC
TRBJ2-1 TRBV7-6 - - CASSFIDEQFF TGTGCCAGCAGCTTCATTGATGAGCAGTTCTTC
TRBJ2-5 TRBV19 - - CASSIRGTETQYF TGTGCCAGTAGTATAAGGGGAACGGAGACCCAGTACTTC
TRBJ2-7 TRBV7-2 once - CASSFSGGTSYEQYF TGTGCCAGCAGCTTTTCAGGAGGAACCTCCTACGAGCAGTACTTC
TRBJ1-1 TRBV6-1 - - CASSEAGSRAEAFF TGTGCCAGCAGTGAAGCAGGGAGTAGGGCTGAAGCTTTCTTT
TRBJ2-5 TRBV18 - - CASSLGDQETQYF TGTGCCAGCTCACTCGGGGACCAAGAGACCCAGTACTTC
TRBJ1-5 TRBV7-9 few - CASSLQGDQPQHF TGTGCCAGCAGCTTACAGGGCGATCAGCCCCAGCATTTT
TRBJ2-3 TRBV9 - - CASSVGPGDLTDTQYF TGTGCCAGCAGCGTAGGACCCGGGGATCTCACAGATACGCAGTATTTT
TRBJ2-7 TRBV11-2 - - CASSSKGAAGARTQYF TGTGCCAGCAGCTCTAAAGGGGCGGCGGGGGCCCGTACGCAGTACTTC
TRBJ2-7 TRBV6-2/TRBV6-3 - TRBD1 CASSSWTGGEQYF TGTGCCAGCAGTTCATGGACAGGGGGCGAGCAGTACTTC
TRBJ2-3 TRBV28 - - CASSLRDPPDTQYF TGTGCCAGCAGTTTGCGGGATCCACCAGATACGCAGTATTTT
TRBJ2-1 TRBV7-8 - TRBD2 CASSPHAGLGNEQFF TGTGCCAGCAGCCCCCACGCAGGACTAGGCAATGAGCAGTTCTTC
TRBJ1-2 TRBV5-6 - TRBD1 CASSNDRDRSLGGYTF TGTGCCAGCAGCAACGACCGGGACAGGTCCTTGGGCGGCTACACCTTC
TRBJ1-1 TRBV5-4 - - CASSSQGVGAEAFF TGTGCCAGCAGCTCCCAAGGGGTAGGGGCTGAAGCTTTCTTT
TRBJ1-5 TRBV7-9 - - CASSLGGMMQPQHF TGTGCCAGCAGCTTGGGGGGGATGATGCAGCCCCAGCATTTT
TRBJ1-4 TRBV6-5 - TRBD1 CASSPDRVEKLFF TGTGCCAGCAGCCCCGACAGGGTTGAAAAACTGTTTTTT
TRBJ1-1 TRBV28 - - CASSLYAGTEAFF TGTGCCAGCAGTTTATATGCAGGGACTGAAGCTTTCTTT
TRBJ2-2 TRBV6-5 few - CAGGRLTGELFF TGTGCCGGGGGCAGACTCACCGGGGAGCTGTTTTTT
TRBJ2-7 TRBV2 many TRBD1 CASRSQGSSYEQYF TGTGCCAGCAGATCACAGGGGTCCTCCTACGAGCAGTACTTC
TRBJ1-2 TRBV6-2/TRBV6-3 - TRBD1 CASSYSTGGRGYTF TGTGCCAGCAGTTACTCGACAGGGGGAAGGGGCTACACCTTC
TRBJ1-3 TRBV3-1/TRBV3-2 - - CASSGGPGNTIYF TGTGCCAGCAGCGGAGGGCCAGGAAACACCATATATTTT
TRBJ1-1 TRBV9 - - CASSVEAGMNTEAFF TGTGCCAGCAGCGTAGAGGCAGGGATGAACACTGAAGCTTTCTTT
TRBJ2-7 TRBV11-2 - TRBD2 CASSLAGLVEQYF TGTGCCAGCAGCTTAGCTGGACTAGTCGAGCAGTACTTC